The source of this T cell receptor beta chain is a study of cytotoxic CD8 clonotypes in ibrutinib-treated CLL. Overall study: Patients attained 24 partial and 2 complete responses; at median approximately 68 months, about 14 remained remitted while approximately 12 progressed. Response samples were taken after a median of approximately 11 months on treatment, range 6 to 36. Study-wide points: Circulating CD8+ T-cell counts were tracked by baseline clonality, which exceeded that of age-matched healthy donors. The study found clonality rose at ibrutinib response, then fell toward baseline at progression.

V gave up 1 base and J gave up 4 bases, with 4 bases separating them. The CDR3 sequence is 13 residues long. CDR1 is MDHEN and CDR2 is SYDVKM in the germline V gene. This clone was seen a handful of times. Its antigen is still unknown. Some clones are missing from TCRdb's copy, which holds only in-frame ones; the method was immunoSEQ multiplex PCR. The sample records roughly 15,000 clones, 70% to 90% being singletons. The chain combines TRBV28 with TRBJ2-2; D is ambiguous. This clonotype originated in a human donor with chronic lymphocytic leukemia. The specimen was PBMCs, collected before ibrutinib treatment. The CDR3 coding sequence is TGTGCCAGCAGTTTATCACCCACCGGGGAGCTGTTTTTT. It translates to CASSLSPTGELFF.